These T cell receptor beta chains were read from a single sample in a study of blood T cell repertoires in COVID-19. Profiled with immunoSEQ multiplex PCR; TCRdb holds only in-frame clones, not every one. Here the sample spans over 150,000 clones, approximately 90% being singletons. Input material: peripheral blood. Receptors were obtained from a man aged 45 to 65 with acute or convalescent COVID-19. Both conserved end residues are part of each CDR3. A D gene is named only where the DNA matches it firmly. Clone size, where shown, is once, few, many, or a class for clones that have expanded.

clone size: .
J gene: TRBJ1-5
D gene: .
V gene: TRBV7-8
CDR3 protein: CASDLQGSNQPQHF
CDR3 DNA: TGTGCCAGCGATCTTCAGGGGAGCAATCAGCCCCAGCATTTT

clone size: .
J gene: TRBJ2-2
D gene: TRBD1
V gene: TRBV7-7
CDR3 protein: CASSIGQAGTGELFF
CDR3 DNA: TGTGCTAGCAGCATCGGACAGGCGGGCACCGGGGAGCTGTTTTTT

clone size: .
J gene: TRBJ1-1
D gene: .
V gene: TRBV18
CDR3 protein: CASSPPAVNTEAFF
CDR3 DNA: TGTGCCAGCTCACCACCAGCGGTGAACACTGAAGCTTTCTTT

clone size: once
J gene: TRBJ2-1
D gene: .
V gene: TRBV19
CDR3 protein: CASKGLEGSYNEQFF
CDR3 DNA: TGTGCCAGTAAGGGGTTGGAGGGCTCCTACAATGAGCAGTTCTTC

clone size: .
J gene: TRBJ2-5
D gene: .
V gene: TRBV7-9
CDR3 protein: CASRYGGPLETQYF
CDR3 DNA: TGTGCCAGCAGATACGGGGGGCCACTAGAGACCCAGTACTTC

clone size: .
J gene: TRBJ2-5
D gene: .
V gene: TRBV29-1
CDR3 protein: CSVEAGSETQYF
CDR3 DNA: TGCAGCGTTGAGGCGGGGTCGGAGACCCAGTACTTC

clone size: .
J gene: TRBJ2-1
D gene: TRBD1
V gene: TRBV4-3
CDR3 protein: CASSQPGTGINEQFF
CDR3 DNA: TGCGCCAGCAGCCAACCCGGGACAGGGATAAATGAGCAGTTCTTC

clone size: few
J gene: TRBJ2-5
D gene: TRBD2
V gene: TRBV6-2/TRBV6-3
CDR3 protein: CASSYPTSEGGETQYF
CDR3 DNA: TGTGCCAGCAGTTACCCTACTAGCGAGGGAGGAGAGACCCAGTACTTC

clone size: .
J gene: TRBJ1-1
D gene: .
V gene: TRBV5-4
CDR3 protein: CASSPNRVGVTEAFF
CDR3 DNA: TGTGCCAGCAGCCCGAACAGGGTAGGGGTAACTGAAGCTTTCTTT

clone size: .
J gene: TRBJ1-4
D gene: .
V gene: TRBV9
CDR3 protein: CASSVEGVTNEKLFF
CDR3 DNA: TGTGCCAGCAGCGTAGAAGGGGTAACTAATGAAAAACTGTTTTTT

clone size: .
J gene: TRBJ2-6
D gene: .
V gene: TRBV27
CDR3 protein: CASSPRDRSSGANVLTF
CDR3 DNA: TGTGCCAGCAGTCCGCGGGACAGATCCTCTGGGGCCAACGTCCTGACTTTC

clone size: .
J gene: TRBJ2-5
D gene: TRBD2
V gene: TRBV6-2/TRBV6-3
CDR3 protein: CASSYDGGASETQYF
CDR3 DNA: TGTGCCAGCAGTTACGACGGGGGGGCCTCAGAGACCCAGTACTTC

clone size: .
J gene: TRBJ1-5
D gene: TRBD1
V gene: TRBV28
CDR3 protein: CASSYRDRGFSQHF
CDR3 DNA: TGTGCCAGCAGTTACCGGGACAGGGGCTTTTCCCAGCATTTT

clone size: .
J gene: TRBJ2-5
D gene: TRBD1
V gene: TRBV2
CDR3 protein: CASSGRTGGGETQYF
CDR3 DNA: TGTGCCAGCAGTGGAAGAACAGGGGGTGGAGAGACCCAGTACTTC

clone size: .
J gene: TRBJ1-2
D gene: TRBD1
V gene: TRBV28
CDR3 protein: CASSPPGDRQNYGYTF
CDR3 DNA: TGTGCCAGCAGCCCCCCTGGGGACAGGCAAAACTATGGCTACACCTTC

clone size: .
J gene: TRBJ1-1
D gene: TRBD1
V gene: TRBV27
CDR3 protein: CASSPRQGLRTEAFF
CDR3 DNA: TGTGCCAGCAGTCCCAGACAGGGGCTGAGGACTGAAGCTTTCTTT

clone size: .
J gene: TRBJ1-4
D gene: .
V gene: TRBV7-8
CDR3 protein: CASSPDRTNEKLFF
CDR3 DNA: TGTGCCAGCAGCCCCGACAGAACTAATGAAAAACTGTTTTTT

clone size: .
J gene: TRBJ2-5
D gene: .
V gene: TRBV20-1
CDR3 protein: CSARSQETQYF
CDR3 DNA: TGCAGTGCTAGGAGCCAAGAGACCCAGTACTTC

clone size: .
J gene: TRBJ2-7
D gene: TRBD1
V gene: TRBV24-1
CDR3 protein: CATSDPGQGAYEQYF
CDR3 DNA: TGTGCCACCAGTGACCCGGGGCAGGGGGCATACGAGCAGTACTTC

clone size: .
J gene: TRBJ2-3
D gene: TRBD1
V gene: TRBV5-8
CDR3 protein: CASSPGDSVYTDTQYF
CDR3 DNA: TGTGCCAGCAGCCCCGGGGACAGCGTCTACACAGATACGCAGTATTTT

clone size: .
J gene: TRBJ2-7
D gene: TRBD2
V gene: TRBV7-9
CDR3 protein: CASSLTSGTYEQYF
CDR3 DNA: TGTGCCAGCAGCTTGACTAGCGGGACCTACGAGCAGTACTTC

clone size: once
J gene: TRBJ2-1
D gene: TRBD1
V gene: TRBV27
CDR3 protein: CASSWLPGQGATYNEQFF
CDR3 DNA: TGTGCCAGCAGTTGGCTCCCGGGACAGGGGGCGACTTACAATGAGCAGTTCTTC

clone size: .
J gene: TRBJ1-6
D gene: .
V gene: TRBV5-1
CDR3 protein: CASSPSPGRIISPLHF
CDR3 DNA: TGCGCCAGCAGCCCCTCTCCGGGTAGGATAATTTCACCCCTCCACTTT

clone size: .
J gene: TRBJ2-1
D gene: .
V gene: TRBV5-4
CDR3 protein: CASSLGQGYNEQFF
CDR3 DNA: TGTGCCAGCAGCCTCGGACAAGGGTACAATGAGCAGTTCTTC

clone size: .
J gene: TRBJ1-1
D gene: .
V gene: TRBV10-3
CDR3 protein: CAIRGPGLAGRAFF
CDR3 DNA: TGTGCCATCAGGGGCCCGGGCCTGGCGGGTAGAGCTTTCTTT

clone size: .
J gene: TRBJ1-3
D gene: .
V gene: TRBV30
CDR3 protein: CAWSVLGGSPPIYF
CDR3 DNA: TGTGCCTGGAGTGTACTCGGGGGGTCGCCCCCCATATATTTT

clone size: .
J gene: TRBJ1-5
D gene: .
V gene: TRBV29-1
CDR3 protein: CSAGPGRDQPQHF
CDR3 DNA: TGCAGCGCCGGACCGGGCAGGGATCAGCCCCAGCATTTT

clone size: .
J gene: TRBJ2-5
D gene: TRBD2
V gene: TRBV24-1
CDR3 protein: CATSDSGLAGGWYF
CDR3 DNA: TGTGCCACCAGTGACTCGGGACTAGCGGGAGGCTGGTACTTC

clone size: .
J gene: TRBJ2-6
D gene: TRBD1
V gene: TRBV2
CDR3 protein: CASSQDRGRGGANVLTF
CDR3 DNA: TGTGCCAGCAGTCAAGACAGGGGACGGGGTGGGGCCAACGTCCTGACTTTC

clone size: .
J gene: TRBJ2-1
D gene: .
V gene: TRBV9
CDR3 protein: CASSPPTGNSYNEQFF
CDR3 DNA: TGTGCCAGCAGCCCCCCGACGGGGAACTCCTACAATGAGCAGTTCTTC

clone size: .
J gene: TRBJ1-5
D gene: TRBD1
V gene: TRBV28
CDR3 protein: CASSLLGQGAFNQPQHF
CDR3 DNA: TGTGCCAGCAGTTTATTAGGCCAGGGGGCTTTCAATCAGCCCCAGCATTTT

clone size: .
J gene: TRBJ1-2
D gene: .
V gene: TRBV18
CDR3 protein: CASSPQQGNHGYTF
CDR3 DNA: TGTGCCAGCTCACCGCAACAGGGTAACCATGGCTACACCTTC

clone size: .
J gene: TRBJ1-6
D gene: TRBD1
V gene: TRBV6-5
CDR3 protein: CASNRRTGHSSPLHF
CDR3 DNA: TGTGCCAGCAATCGCAGGACAGGGCATAGTTCACCCCTCCACTTT

clone size: .
J gene: TRBJ1-6
D gene: TRBD1
V gene: TRBV28
CDR3 protein: CASSYRGLNSPLHF
CDR3 DNA: TGTGCCAGCAGCTACAGGGGGCTAAATTCACCCCTCCACTTT

clone size: .
J gene: TRBJ2-7
D gene: .
V gene: TRBV15
CDR3 protein: CATSRESAGNNEQYF
CDR3 DNA: TGTGCCACCAGCAGAGAATCAGCAGGGAACAACGAGCAGTACTTC

clone size: .
J gene: TRBJ1-4
D gene: TRBD1
V gene: TRBV4-1
CDR3 protein: CASRKQGAGKLFF
CDR3 DNA: TGCGCCAGCAGAAAACAGGGGGCCGGGAAACTGTTTTTT

clone size: .
J gene: TRBJ2-7
D gene: .
V gene: TRBV19
CDR3 protein: CASSVDPRNRGQYF
CDR3 DNA: TGTGCCAGTAGTGTGGATCCTAGGAATAGAGGGCAGTACTTC

clone size: once
J gene: TRBJ2-7
D gene: .
V gene: TRBV7-9
CDR3 protein: CATDRRGYEQYF
CDR3 DNA: TGTGCCACCGACCGGAGGGGATACGAGCAGTACTTC

clone size: once
J gene: TRBJ2-4
D gene: .
V gene: TRBV27
CDR3 protein: CASSLSPPPGGFFTHKAKNIQYF
CDR3 DNA: TGTGCCAGCAGTTTATCGCCCCCCCCAGGGGGGTTTTTCACCCACAAAGCCAAAAACATTCAGTACTTC

clone size: .
J gene: TRBJ2-2
D gene: TRBD2
V gene: TRBV7-8
CDR3 protein: CASSLKPPGLAIGELFF
CDR3 DNA: TGTGCCAGCAGCCTGAAACCTCCGGGACTAGCTATCGGGGAGCTGTTTTTT

clone size: .
J gene: TRBJ1-4
D gene: .
V gene: TRBV4-1
CDR3 protein: CASSQAATNEKLFF
CDR3 DNA: TGCGCCAGCAGCCAAGCTGCAACTAATGAAAAACTGTTTTTT

clone size: .
J gene: TRBJ1-5
D gene: .
V gene: TRBV4-2
CDR3 protein: CASSEVYSSNQPQHF
CDR3 DNA: TGTGCCAGCAGCGAAGTCTACAGTAGCAATCAGCCCCAGCATTTT

clone size: .
J gene: TRBJ2-5
D gene: TRBD1
V gene: TRBV7-9
CDR3 protein: CASSDRGGETQYF
CDR3 DNA: TGTGCCAGCAGCGACAGGGGCGGGGAGACCCAGTACTTC

clone size: once
J gene: TRBJ2-3
D gene: .
V gene: TRBV7-2
CDR3 protein: CASSYSSTDTQYF
CDR3 DNA: TGTGCCAGCAGCTATTCGAGCACAGATACGCAGTATTTT

clone size: .
J gene: TRBJ2-5
D gene: .
V gene: TRBV28
CDR3 protein: CASSFSGLETQYF
CDR3 DNA: TGTGCCAGCAGTTTTTCCGGGTTGGAGACCCAGTACTTC

clone size: .
J gene: TRBJ1-4
D gene: .
V gene: TRBV3-1/TRBV3-2
CDR3 protein: CASSQSGAATNEKLFF
CDR3 DNA: TGTGCCAGCAGTCAGTCGGGAGCTGCAACTAATGAAAAACTGTTTTTT

clone size: .
J gene: TRBJ1-5
D gene: TRBD1
V gene: TRBV19
CDR3 protein: CASSINRGTDQPQHF
CDR3 DNA: TGTGCCAGTAGCATAAACAGGGGTACGGATCAGCCCCAGCATTTT

clone size: once
J gene: TRBJ2-1
D gene: .
V gene: TRBV18
CDR3 protein: CASSALQGVDNEQFF
CDR3 DNA: TGTGCCAGCTCAGCGCTACAGGGAGTGGACAATGAGCAGTTCTTC

clone size: once
J gene: TRBJ2-7
D gene: .
V gene: TRBV27
CDR3 protein: CASGRQGPYEQYF
CDR3 DNA: TGTGCCAGCGGCAGGCAGGGCCCCTACGAGCAGTACTTC

clone size: .
J gene: TRBJ1-2
D gene: TRBD1
V gene: TRBV5-5
CDR3 protein: CASSYPTGGLYYGYTF
CDR3 DNA: TGTGCCAGCAGCTACCCGACAGGGGGACTATACTATGGCTACACCTTC